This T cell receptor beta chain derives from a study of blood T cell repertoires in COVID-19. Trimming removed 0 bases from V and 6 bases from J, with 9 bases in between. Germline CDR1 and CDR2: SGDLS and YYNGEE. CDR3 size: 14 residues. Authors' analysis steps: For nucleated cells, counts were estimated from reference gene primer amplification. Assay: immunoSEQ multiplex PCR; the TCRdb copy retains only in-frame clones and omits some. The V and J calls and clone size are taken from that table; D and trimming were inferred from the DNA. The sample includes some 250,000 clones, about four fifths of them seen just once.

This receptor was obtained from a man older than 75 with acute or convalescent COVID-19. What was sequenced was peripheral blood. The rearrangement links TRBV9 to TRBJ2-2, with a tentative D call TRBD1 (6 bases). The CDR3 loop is CASSVGGPAGELFF. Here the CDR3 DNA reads TGTGCCAGCAGCGTAGGGGGGCCGGCCGGGGAGCTGTTTTTT.